Following are 30 T cell receptor beta chains from one sample sequenced in a study of blood T cell repertoires in COVID-19. Generated by immunoSEQ multiplex PCR, the TCRdb table keeps only in-frame clones and is missing some. The sample consists of around 130,000 clones, roughly 90% of them appearing once. Sequenced material: PBMCs or T cells enriched from blood (not recorded which). These receptors all come from a woman between 45 and 60 years old who had recovered from COVID-19.

V usage is TRBV5-1 and J usage is TRBJ2-2, with 11 nucleotides matching TRBD2. This CDR3 spans 18 amino acids. Losses at the gene ends were 0 bases for V and 0 bases for J; bases not matched to a gene: 4. The germline CDR1 and CDR2 sequences are SGHRS and YFSETQ. The CDR3 protein is CASSLDASGGTNTGELFF. For the CDR3, the DNA is TGCGCCAGCAGCTTGGATGCTAGCGGGGGGACGAACACCGGGGAGCTGTTTTTT. The variable domain in full, completed from reference TRBV5-1 and TRBJ2-2, reads KAGVTQTPRYLIKTRGQQVTLSCSPISGHRSVSWYQQTPGQGLQFLFEYFSETQRNKGNFPGRFSGRQFSNSRSEMNVSTLELGDSALYLCASSLDASGGTNTGELFFGEGSRLTVL.

This chain links TRBV5-3 with TRBJ2-1; TRBD1 matches 12 bases. TRBV5-3 falls under the ORF class, with uncertain function. The CDR3 runs to 15 residues. The junction had 4 bases not matched to a gene; V was cut back by 0 bases and J by 9 bases. CDR3 in amino acids: CARSLDGTGGGEQFF. CDR3 coding DNA: TGTGCCAGAAGCTTGGACGGGACAGGGGGCGGTGAGCAGTTCTTC.

This CDR3 is CASSYPPTNEQYF. CDR3 bases: TGTGCCAGCAGTTACCCACCTACGAACGAGCAGTACTTC. V and J are TRBV6-5 and TRBJ2-7; D remains ambiguous. The CDR3 has 13 residues. CDR1 and CDR2 (germline): MNHEY, SVGAGI. Trimming left V 2 bases short and J 5 bases short, with 10 bases between.

This clone was detected only a few times. J is TRBJ2-3 and V is TRBV3-1 (or the pseudogene TRBV3-2), with 12 bases aligning to TRBD2. J lost 5 bases, V lost 4 bases, and 10 bases had no gene match. The V gene's germline CDR1 is LGHDT and CDR2 YNNKEL (reference sequence). This CDR3 spans 17 amino acids. The DNA of the CDR3 is TGTGCCAGCAGCCGCATGTCTAGCGGGGGGGCGGAAGATACGCAGTATTTT. It is translated as CASSRMSSGGAEDTQYF.

The chain uses TRBV5-3 and TRBJ1-1, with TRBD1 as a possible D gene (6 bases). TRBV5-3 is classed as an ORF, of uncertain function. This CDR3 comprises 19 residues. The ends were cut back, 3 bases at V and 0 bases at J, with 24 bases in the middle. CDR3 amino acids: CARSSPLTGTTSMNTEAFF. CDR3 sequence (DNA): TGTGCCAGAAGCTCCCCCTTAACCGGGACAACTTCGATGAACACTGAAGCTTTCTTT.

The rearrangement links TRBV11-3 to TRBJ1-1; D not certain. Germline V gives CDR1 SGHNT, CDR2 YENEEA. The CDR3 is 11 residues long. Trimming stripped 4 bases from V and 8 bases from J, with 8 bases between. CDR3 DNA sequence: TGTGCCAGCAGCTCTTCTCCGGAAGCTTTCTTT. This gives the protein CASSSSPEAFF.

The chain links TRBV3-1 (or the pseudogene TRBV3-2) to TRBJ2-7; possible D gene TRBD2, 6 bases. CDR1 is LGHDT, CDR2 YNNKEL, per germline (reference sequence). Trimming pared 4 bases from V and 0 bases from J, leaving 10 bases between. CDR3 length: 14 residues. CDR3 DNA: TGTGCCAGCAGCCCTATAGCGGACTCCTACGAGCAGTACTTC. Amino acid sequence: CASSPIADSYEQYF.

This chain uses TRBV3-1 (or the pseudogene TRBV3-2) with TRBJ1-1; D is possibly TRBD1 (5 bases). Germline-derived CDR1 and CDR2 are LGHDT and YNNKEL (reference sequence). Trimming shortened V by 8 bases and J by 4 bases, and 20 bases separated the two germline ends. The CDR3 has 15 residues. CDR3 sequence: CASVPGQGKGTEAFF. The CDR3 coding sequence is TGTGCCAGCGTTCCAGGGCAGGGCAAAGGCACTGAAGCTTTCTTT.

The CDR3 nucleotides read TGTGCCACAACCGGACAGGTTGGGAACTATGGCTACACCTTC. This translates into CATTGQVGNYGYTF. The chain carries TRBV2 and TRBJ1-2; 7 nucleotides agree with TRBD1. Germline CDR1 SNHLY, CDR2 FYNNEI. Trimming cost V 10 bases and J 2 bases; bases outside gene matches: 10. CDR3 length equals 14 residues.

The chain carries TRBV18 and TRBJ2-7, with D perhaps TRBD1 (6 bases). Trimming left V 0 bases short and J 6 bases short, with 12 bases between. Per the germline V gene, CDR1 is KGHSH and CDR2 is LQKENI. This CDR3 spans 14 amino acids. In DNA, the CDR3 is TGTGCCAGCTCACCACCTTGGGGACACGGCGAGCAGTACTTC. Translated: CASSPPWGHGEQYF.

This clone was observed a single time. V is TRBV7-2 and J is TRBJ2-3, with 11 bases lining up with TRBD1. Germline CDR1 is SGHTA and CDR2 is FQGNSA. Unmatched junction bases numbered 6, after V lost 5 bases and J lost 5 bases. The CDR3 covers 15 residues. The CDR3 DNA sequence: TGTGCCAGCAGCAAGGACAGGGGGCTCAGAGATACGCAGTATTTT. Translation gives CASSKDRGLRDTQYF.

The genes are TRBV5-4 and TRBJ2-7; maybe TRBD2 (6 bases). Trimming stripped 1 base from V and 2 bases from J, with 7 bases between. Germline V gene lookup returns CDR1 SGHNT and CDR2 YYREEE (reference sequence). The CDR3 length is 13 residues. The chain's CDR3 is CASSLWGAYEQYF. The CDR3 DNA follows: TGTGCCAGCAGCTTGTGGGGGGCCTACGAGCAGTACTTC.

The chain combines TRBV9 with TRBJ2-1; 14 positions match TRBD2. V shed 4 bases and J 8 bases; nucleotides not matched to a gene: 5. The CDR3 covers 15 residues. Germline assignment: CDR1 SGDLS and CDR2 YYNGEE. CDR3 DNA sequence: TGTGCCAGCAGCCCCGGGACTAGCGGGGGTTATGAGCAGTTCTTC. Its protein is CASSPGTSGGYEQFF. Full variable domain (rest looked up from reference TRBV9 and TRBJ2-1): DSGVTQTPKHLITATGQRVTLRCSPRSGDLSVYWYQQSLDQGLQFLIQYYNGEERAKGNILERFSAQQFPDLHSELNLSSLELGDSALYFCASSPGTSGGYEQFFGPGTRLTVL.

V usage is TRBV3-1 (or the pseudogene TRBV3-2) and J usage is TRBJ1-5; D is undetermined. The CDR3 is made up of 13 amino acids. V was pared by 3 bases and J by 2 bases, with 5 bases between. Germline loops: CDR1 LGHDT, CDR2 YNNKEL (reference sequence). The CDR3 DNA reads as TGTGCCAGCAGCCAGATAGGCAATCAGCCCCAGCATTTT. The encoded protein is CASSQIGNQPQHF.

The chain couples TRBV12-3 or TRBV12-4 to TRBJ2-3; 10 bases align to TRBD2. V lost 4 bases to trimming and J lost 8 bases; unmatched junction nucleotides: 3. The CDR3 contains 13 residues. The CDR3 sequence is CASSSLAGVTQYF. The CDR3, as DNA: TGTGCCAGCAGTTCCCTAGCGGGGGTTACGCAGTATTTT.

J is TRBJ2-3 and V is TRBV14; 9 bases are shared with TRBD2. V dropped 1 base and J dropped 4; count of bases not matched to a gene: 9. The CDR3 has 17 residues. CDR1 and CDR2 (germline): SGHDN, FVKESK. CDR3 sequence: CASSQGLAGGPSDTQYF. The CDR3, as DNA: TGTGCCAGCAGCCAAGGCCTTGCGGGGGGGCCCTCAGATACGCAGTATTTT. The full variable domain, with the rest looked up from reference TRBV14 and TRBJ2-3, is EAGVTQFPSHSVIEKGQTVTLRCDPISGHDNLYWYRRVMGKEIKFLLHFVKESKQDESGMPNNRFLAERTGGTYSTLKVQPAELEDSGVYFCASSQGLAGGPSDTQYFGPGTRLTVL.

The CDR3 DNA reads TGTGCCAGCAGCTTCAGCAGGGGGCGCGACTCACCCCTCCACTTT. It codes for CASSFSRGRDSPLHF. This chain links TRBV7-9 with TRBJ1-6; 8 bases agree with TRBD1. The V and J ends lost 3 bases and 10 bases, in that order; junction bases with no gene match: 8. The CDR3 contains 15 residues. Germline V gives CDR1 SEHNR, CDR2 FQNEAQ (reference sequence). The full variable domain, with the rest looked up from reference TRBV7-9 and TRBJ1-6, is DTGVSQNPRHKITKRGQNVTFRCDPISEHNRLYWYRQTLGQGPEFLTYFQNEAQLEKSRLLSDRFSAERPKGSFSTLEIQRTEQGDSAMYLCASSFSRGRDSPLHFGNGTRLTVT.

The J gene is TRBJ1-1, the V gene TRBV27; D is ambiguous. Trimming cost V 4 bases and J 0 bases, with 6 bases left between them. CDR1 and CDR2 from the germline V gene are MNHEY and SMNVEV (reference sequence). The CDR3 is made up of 13 amino acids. The CDR3 DNA reads as TGTGCCAGCAGTTGGGAGGTGAACACTGAAGCTTTCTTT. It encodes CASSWEVNTEAFF.

The V call is TRBV25-1, the J call TRBJ1-1, with TRBD1 as a possible D gene (5 bases). The germline V gene encodes CDR1 MGHDK and CDR2 SYGVNS. The ends were cut back, 4 bases at V and 6 bases at J, with 9 bases in the middle. This CDR3 contains 12 residues. The CDR3 loop reads CASSAREAEAFF. The CDR3 DNA reads TGTGCCAGCAGTGCCAGGGAAGCTGAAGCTTTCTTT.

The chain has TRBV6-5 and TRBJ1-3; TRBD1 matches 7 bases. Germline V gene sequence: CDR1 MNHEY, CDR2 SVGAGI. Trimming at V came to 2 bases and at J to 1 base, leaving 2 bases not matched to a gene. The length of the CDR3 is 15 residues. The CDR3 sequence is CASSYAGGSGNTIYF. Here the CDR3 DNA reads TGTGCCAGCAGTTACGCAGGGGGTTCTGGAAACACCATATATTTT.

The rearrangement joins TRBV25-1 to TRBJ2-3; 10 nucleotides line up with TRBD2. The V gene's germline CDR1 is MGHDK and CDR2 SYGVNS. The CDR3 is 16 residues long. Losses at the gene ends were 4 bases for V and 6 bases for J; bases not matched to a gene: 10. As DNA, the CDR3 is TGTGCCAGCAGTGGACTACTAGCGGGGAGTTGGGATACGCAGTATTTT. This encodes CASSGLLAGSWDTQYF.

The genes are TRBV11-2 and TRBJ2-5; 7 bases line up with TRBD2. The CDR3 spans 16 residues. Germline lookup yields CDR1 SGHAT and CDR2 FQNNGV. V was pared by 0 bases and J by 4 bases, with 8 bases of the junction left unmatched. The CDR3 DNA sequence: TGTGCCAGCAGCTTAGATAACGCAGGGAGGGGAGAGACCCAGTACTTC. This codes for CASSLDNAGRGETQYF. Full variable domain (missing parts from reference TRBV11-2 and TRBJ2-5): EAGVAQSPRYKIIEKRQSVAFWCNPISGHATLYWYQQILGQGPKLLIQFQNNGVVDDSQLPKDRFSAERLKGVDSTLKIQPAKLEDSAVYLCASSLDNAGRGETQYFGPGTRLLVL.

J is TRBJ2-1 and V is TRBV7-2; weak D call: TRBD2 (6 bases). The CDR3 has 13 amino acids. Looked up from germline, CDR1 is SGHTA and CDR2 is FQGNSA. V was clipped by 5 bases and J by 8 bases, with 13 bases between them. CDR3: CASSPPEGYEQFF. In DNA form, the CDR3 reads TGTGCCAGCAGCCCACCGGAGGGCTATGAGCAGTTCTTC.

The rearrangement joins TRBV10-1 to TRBJ2-4; D is perhaps TRBD1 (5 bases). V lost 1 base and J 8 bases, leaving 9 bases between the germline ends. CDR1 is WNHNN and CDR2 is SYGVQD in the germline V gene (reference sequence). CDR3 length equals 13 residues. The CDR3 DNA follows: TGCGCCAGCAGTGAGTTCAGGGTTGACATTCAGTACTTC. Encoded protein: CASSEFRVDIQYF.

V usage is TRBV10-3 and J usage is TRBJ1-2; TRBD1 aligns across 8 bases. The CDR3 extends over 15 amino acids. Germline trimming cut 2 bases from V and 2 bases from J; bases unmatched to any gene: 4. CDR1 and CDR2 from the germline V gene are ENHRY and SYGVKD. CDR3 sequence (DNA): TGTGCCATCAGTGAGCTCGGACAGGGCAACTATGGCTACACCTTC. Protein sequence: CAISELGQGNYGYTF.

The gene calls are TRBV15 and TRBJ1-6; TRBD1 is a possible D gene (6 bases). CDR1 and CDR2 from the germline V gene are LNHNV and YYDKDF (reference sequence). The CDR3 loop spans 17 amino acids. Between the trimmed V and J ends, which lost 3 bases and 1 base, there was a span of 13 bases. CDR3 residues: CATSREHRASYNSPLHF. DNA of the CDR3: TGTGCCACCAGCAGGGAACACAGGGCATCCTATAATTCACCCCTCCACTTT.

The V call is TRBV4-3, the J call TRBJ1-2; no clear D. Looked up from germline, CDR1 is LGHNA and CDR2 is YSLEER. This CDR3 has 13 residues. V lost 1 base to trimming and J lost 4 bases, with 7 bases between them. In DNA, the CDR3 is TGCGCCAGCAGCCAAGGTGGAGCCTATGGCTACACCTTC. This gives the protein CASSQGGAYGYTF.

This clone was picked up a small number of times. The chain links TRBV5-4 to TRBJ1-6, with a tentative D call TRBD1 (6 bases). CDR3 length: 17 residues. Trimming stripped 0 bases from V and 0 bases from J, with 10 bases between. Germline-derived CDR1 and CDR2 are SGHNT and YYREEE (reference sequence). The CDR3 nucleotides read TGTGCCAGCAGCTTGGATCAGGGGAGCTCCTATAATTCACCCCTCCACTTT. Its protein product is CASSLDQGSSYNSPLHF.

J is TRBJ2-7 and V is TRBV11-3, with TRBD2 as a possible D gene (6 bases). The CDR3 contains 16 residues. V was pared by 1 base and J by 1 base, with 14 bases between. Looked up from germline, CDR1 is SGHNT and CDR2 is YENEEA. The CDR3 loop is CASSLVPGTESYEQYF. CDR3 bases: TGTGCCAGCAGCTTAGTCCCCGGGACTGAGTCCTACGAGCAGTACTTC.

The chain has TRBV28 and TRBJ2-5; TRBD2 aligns across 8 bases. CDR1 is MDHEN, CDR2 SYDVKM, per germline. This CDR3 is 16 amino acids long. V shed 5 bases and J 5 bases; nucleotides not matched to a gene: 13. The CDR3 nucleotides read TGTGCCAGCAGTCCCCCTAGATTGGCTAGCGGGGAGACCCAGTACTTC. This gives the protein CASSPPRLASGETQYF.